Listed below are T cell receptor beta chains from one sample, sequenced in a study of monozygotic twins with inflammatory bowel disease. Reanalyzing the 5' RACE reads, TCRdb keeps one entry per CDR3 protein, without DNA. The table lists approximately 150,000 distinct CDR3 sequences, with less than 3% in the top ten. The sample consisted of blood. The source is a human donor with ulcerative colitis or Crohn's disease, or a healthy co-twin of an affected twin (not recorded which). Both conserved end residues are part of each CDR3.

TRBV7-2	TRBJ2-5	CASTFLPSGGRQETQYF
TRBV5-1	TRBJ1-3	CASSFSGNTIYF
TRBV6-5	TRBJ2-7	CASSYRGSSYEQYF
TRBV7-3	TRBJ2-3	CASSWGGQGGADTQYF
TRBV7-9	TRBJ1-2	CANRQGLTTYGYTF
TRBV25-1	TRBJ2-3	CASSDTWGRRDTQYF
TRBV5-5	TRBJ2-5	CASSLGATGQETQYF
TRBV20-1	TRBJ1-5	CSARRDREYYSNQPQHF
TRBV15	TRBJ2-3	CATSRDHAGLTDTQYF
TRBV7-3	TRBJ2-1	CASSKGRGDYNEQFF
TRBV9	TRBJ2-7	CASSVADRVRSEKYF
TRBV20-1	TRBJ2-5	CSARFPDLRETQYF
TRBV20-1	TRBJ2-7	CSASRSVQDEQYF
TRBV6-1	TRBJ1-4	CASSEADLNEKLFF
TRBV9	TRBJ1-2	CASSPRWGIDYGYTF
TRBV20-1	TRBJ1-4	CSARDRRDRELWNEKLFF
TRBV5-1	TRBJ1-1	CASSLSQATNTEAFF
TRBV20-1	TRBJ2-7	CSARAGVVYEQYF
TRBV7-9	TRBJ1-5	CASSLGGREDQPQHF
TRBV27	TRBJ1-5	CASSPKGTAYSNQPQHF
TRBV24-1	TRBJ2-5	CATSDFGPSGLETQYF
TRBV5-1	TRBJ2-3	CASSPRTSGVGTDTQYF
TRBV5-6	TRBJ1-1	CASSFWAATMNTEAFF
TRBV12-5	TRBJ2-3	CASGLTSGQGTDTQYF
TRBV6-2/TRBV6-3	TRBJ2-2	CASSYSPGTANTGELFF
TRBV7-9	TRBJ1-1	CASSQGGATEAFF
TRBV21-1	TRBJ2-7	CASSKRGSRQVTYEQYF
TRBV12-3/TRBV12-4	TRBJ2-5	CASSLRGRTQYF
TRBV6-1	TRBJ1-1	CASKAGTGTNTEAFF
TRBV20-1	TRBJ1-2	CSARGDNINYGYTF
TRBV4-3	TRBJ2-1	CASSRIAGGPGNDQFF
TRBV6-5	TRBJ2-3	CASAGPQGTQYF
TRBV5-5	TRBJ2-3	CASSFTWDSADTQYF
TRBV18	TRBJ1-1	CASSPRGTARTDTEAFF
TRBV4-2	TRBJ2-3	CASSRDLDSWDPDTQYF
TRBV6-4	TRBJ2-6	CASSDNSGANVLTF
TRBV5-1	TRBJ2-7	CASIGESGEQYF
TRBV28	TRBJ2-3	CASSPGHAHTDTQYF
TRBV5-1	TRBJ2-3	CASSPGLAGLDTQYF
TRBV27	TRBJ2-5	CASSLYRGTETQYF
TRBV20-1	TRBJ2-7	CSATARLAGVDEQYF
TRBV6-2/TRBV6-3	TRBJ2-7	CASTTAGPPYEQYF
TRBV5-1	TRBJ2-1	CASSESNLAGNEQFF
TRBV12-3/TRBV12-4	TRBJ2-5	CASSLSPNQETQYF